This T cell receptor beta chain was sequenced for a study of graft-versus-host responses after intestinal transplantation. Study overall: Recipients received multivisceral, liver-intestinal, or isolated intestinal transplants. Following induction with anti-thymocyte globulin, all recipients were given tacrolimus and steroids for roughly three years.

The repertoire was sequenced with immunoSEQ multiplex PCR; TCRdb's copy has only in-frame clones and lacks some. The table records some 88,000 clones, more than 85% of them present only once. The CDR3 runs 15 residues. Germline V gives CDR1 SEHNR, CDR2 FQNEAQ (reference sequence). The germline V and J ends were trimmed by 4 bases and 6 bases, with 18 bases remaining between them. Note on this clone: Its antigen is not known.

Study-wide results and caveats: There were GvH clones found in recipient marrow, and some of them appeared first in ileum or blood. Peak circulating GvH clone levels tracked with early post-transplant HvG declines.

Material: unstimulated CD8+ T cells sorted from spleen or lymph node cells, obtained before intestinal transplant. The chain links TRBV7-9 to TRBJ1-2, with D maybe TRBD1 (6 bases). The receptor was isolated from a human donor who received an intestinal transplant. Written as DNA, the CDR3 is TGTGCCAGCAGCTCCAACAGGGTTTTTGGGGATGGCTACACCTTC. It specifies CASSSNRVFGDGYTF.